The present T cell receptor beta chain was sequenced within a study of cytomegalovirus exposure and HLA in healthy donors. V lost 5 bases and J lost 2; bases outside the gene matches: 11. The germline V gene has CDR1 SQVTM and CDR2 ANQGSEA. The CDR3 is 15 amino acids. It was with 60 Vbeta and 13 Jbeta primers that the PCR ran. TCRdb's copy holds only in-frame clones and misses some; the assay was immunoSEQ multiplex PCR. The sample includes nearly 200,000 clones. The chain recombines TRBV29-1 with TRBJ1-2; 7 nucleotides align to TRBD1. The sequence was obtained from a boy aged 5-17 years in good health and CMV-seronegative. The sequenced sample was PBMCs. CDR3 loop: CSVWPSTGPNYGYTF. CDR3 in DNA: TGCAGCGTTTGGCCCTCGACAGGGCCCAACTATGGCTACACCTTC.